Listed below are T cell receptor beta chains from one sample, sequenced in a study of cytomegalovirus exposure and HLA in healthy donors. The repertoire was sequenced with immunoSEQ multiplex PCR; TCRdb's copy has only in-frame clones and lacks some. The table has 70,000 to 95,000 clones, more than 75% seen once. Specimen: PBMCs. The source of these receptors is a man younger than 35 in good health and CMV-seronegative. Each CDR3 is given with its conserved first and last residue. The order of the fields is V gene, D gene, J gene, clone size, CDR3 DNA, CDR3 protein. D genes are given only for firm matches. Some rows have no size entry. The others give once, few or many, or a class for an expanded clone.

v_call: TRBV9; d_call: TRBD1; j_call: TRBJ1-3; clone_size: -; cdr3_nt: TGTGCCAGCAGCCTCGGACAGGCAGGCCAAGGAAACACCATATATTTT; cdr3_aa: CASSLGQAGQGNTIYF
v_call: TRBV4-1; d_call: TRBD1; j_call: TRBJ2-7; clone_size: -; cdr3_nt: TGCGCCAGCAGCCCCCCTAAAACCGGGACAGGGTCCTACGAGCAGTACTTC; cdr3_aa: CASSPPKTGTGSYEQYF
v_call: TRBV7-9; d_call: TRBD1; j_call: TRBJ2-7; clone_size: -; cdr3_nt: TGTGCCAGCAGCCCGAGGGGACAGGTTAGCTCCTACGAGCAGTACTTC; cdr3_aa: CASSPRGQVSSYEQYF
v_call: TRBV7-8; d_call: -; j_call: TRBJ1-2; clone_size: -; cdr3_nt: TGTGCCAGCAGCTTAGCCAGGGATTATGGCTACACCTTC; cdr3_aa: CASSLARDYGYTF
v_call: TRBV6-1; d_call: -; j_call: TRBJ1-1; clone_size: -; cdr3_nt: TGTGCCAGCAGTGAAGAGGGGGGGCGCACTGAAGCTTTCTTT; cdr3_aa: CASSEEGGRTEAFF
v_call: TRBV20-1; d_call: -; j_call: TRBJ1-5; clone_size: -; cdr3_nt: TGCAGTGCCCTTAATATCGAGGCCCAGCATTTT; cdr3_aa: CSALNIEAQHF
v_call: TRBV6-6; d_call: TRBD1; j_call: TRBJ2-1; clone_size: -; cdr3_nt: TGTGCCAGCAGTTACTCCGGGACAGCTACCTACAATGAGCAGTTCTTC; cdr3_aa: CASSYSGTATYNEQFF
v_call: TRBV6-1; d_call: TRBD1; j_call: TRBJ2-2; clone_size: -; cdr3_nt: TGTGCCAGCAGTGGCGGGACAGGGGGAATCGGGGAGCTGTTTTTT; cdr3_aa: CASSGGTGGIGELFF
v_call: TRBV7-9; d_call: TRBD1; j_call: TRBJ1-3; clone_size: -; cdr3_nt: TGTGCCAGCGGTACCCGGGACAGACCTGGAAACACCATATATTTT; cdr3_aa: CASGTRDRPGNTIYF
v_call: TRBV28; d_call: TRBD2; j_call: TRBJ2-7; clone_size: -; cdr3_nt: TGTGCCAGCAGTGCTACTAGCGGGGGGCTATACTACGAGCAGTACTTC; cdr3_aa: CASSATSGGLYYEQYF
v_call: TRBV19; d_call: TRBD2; j_call: TRBJ2-3; clone_size: -; cdr3_nt: TGTGCCAGTAGTATTGGACTAGCAGATACGCAGTATTTT; cdr3_aa: CASSIGLADTQYF
v_call: TRBV4-2; d_call: TRBD1; j_call: TRBJ1-2; clone_size: -; cdr3_nt: TGTGCCAGCAGCCGCCCAGAAGGACAGGGGGCTGTGGGCTACACCTTC; cdr3_aa: CASSRPEGQGAVGYTF
v_call: TRBV9; d_call: TRBD1; j_call: TRBJ2-3; clone_size: -; cdr3_nt: TGTGCCAGCAGCGCTTGGGACAGGGTAGATTCGAATACGCAGTATTTT; cdr3_aa: CASSAWDRVDSNTQYF
v_call: TRBV10-3; d_call: TRBD2; j_call: TRBJ2-5; clone_size: -; cdr3_nt: TGTGCCATCAGTCGGGGGGAAGGAGGGGAGACCCAGTACTTC; cdr3_aa: CAISRGEGGETQYF
v_call: TRBV9; d_call: -; j_call: TRBJ2-7; clone_size: -; cdr3_nt: TGTGCCAGCAGCGTAGTCCCAGGGACCTACGAGCAGTACTTC; cdr3_aa: CASSVVPGTYEQYF
v_call: TRBV19; d_call: TRBD1; j_call: TRBJ2-1; clone_size: -; cdr3_nt: TGTGCCAGTTGGGACAGGGAAGTAGGGTCTAGAAATGAGCAGTTCTTC; cdr3_aa: CASWDREVGSRNEQFF
v_call: TRBV15; d_call: -; j_call: TRBJ2-7; clone_size: -; cdr3_nt: TGTGCCACCAGCAGAGATTCACCTACCTACGAGCAGTACTTC; cdr3_aa: CATSRDSPTYEQYF
v_call: TRBV10-3; d_call: TRBD1; j_call: TRBJ1-3; clone_size: few; cdr3_nt: TGTGCCATCAGTGAGTCGTCTAACAGGGGGCCGGGAAACACCATATATTTT; cdr3_aa: CAISESSNRGPGNTIYF
v_call: TRBV9; d_call: -; j_call: TRBJ2-5; clone_size: -; cdr3_nt: TGTGCCAGCAGCCATCGACAGACAGACCAAGAGACCCAGTACTTC; cdr3_aa: CASSHRQTDQETQYF
v_call: TRBV30; d_call: TRBD2; j_call: TRBJ2-1; clone_size: once; cdr3_nt: TGTGCCTGGACCCCCGACGGGGCTAGCGGGGGGGCCATAGATGAGCAGTTCTTC; cdr3_aa: CAWTPDGASGGAIDEQFF
v_call: TRBV19; d_call: TRBD2; j_call: TRBJ2-3; clone_size: -; cdr3_nt: TGTGCCAGCCATAGCGGGGCTGATACGCAGTATTTT; cdr3_aa: CASHSGADTQYF
v_call: TRBV6-5; d_call: -; j_call: TRBJ1-4; clone_size: -; cdr3_nt: TGTGCCAGCAGGCTACGACTAACTAATGAAAAACTGTTTTTT; cdr3_aa: CASRLRLTNEKLFF
v_call: TRBV2; d_call: -; j_call: TRBJ2-3; clone_size: -; cdr3_nt: TGTGCCAGCAGGATCGAGGCTACGCAGTATTTT; cdr3_aa: CASRIEATQYF
v_call: TRBV7-9; d_call: -; j_call: TRBJ2-2; clone_size: -; cdr3_nt: TGTGCCAGCAGCTTAGGGTACCTAGGAGGGGTGAACACCGGGGAGCTGTTTTTT; cdr3_aa: CASSLGYLGGVNTGELFF
v_call: TRBV7-8; d_call: TRBD2; j_call: TRBJ2-4; clone_size: -; cdr3_nt: TGTGCCAGCAGCTGGAGCGGGGGGTATGGCAAAAACATTCAGTACTTC; cdr3_aa: CASSWSGGYGKNIQYF
v_call: TRBV11-2; d_call: -; j_call: TRBJ2-3; clone_size: -; cdr3_nt: TGTGCCAGCAGCTTAGATAGGGGAAATACGCAGTATTTT; cdr3_aa: CASSLDRGNTQYF
v_call: TRBV27; d_call: -; j_call: TRBJ2-4; clone_size: -; cdr3_nt: TGTGCCAGCAGTTTATTGGGGCTAGCCAAAAACATTCAGTACTTC; cdr3_aa: CASSLLGLAKNIQYF
v_call: TRBV5-5; d_call: -; j_call: TRBJ1-5; clone_size: -; cdr3_nt: TGTGCCAGCAGCTTGGCTCAGGGCAATCAGCCCCAGCATTTT; cdr3_aa: CASSLAQGNQPQHF
v_call: TRBV7-2; d_call: -; j_call: TRBJ2-7; clone_size: -; cdr3_nt: TGTGCCAGCAGGGACACCTCGGGAGACGAGCAGTACTTC; cdr3_aa: CASRDTSGDEQYF
v_call: TRBV27; d_call: -; j_call: TRBJ1-3; clone_size: -; cdr3_nt: TGTGCCAGCAGTTCCCGGGGTCATGGAAACACCATATATTTT; cdr3_aa: CASSSRGHGNTIYF
v_call: TRBV9; d_call: -; j_call: TRBJ2-3; clone_size: -; cdr3_nt: TGTGCCAGCAGCGTAGCGGAGGGCGCCACGGGGACGCAGTATTTT; cdr3_aa: CASSVAEGATGTQYF
v_call: TRBV7-2; d_call: -; j_call: TRBJ1-5; clone_size: -; cdr3_nt: TGTGCCAGCAGCTTAGAGGCAGGGAGGACTCAGCCCCAGCATTTT; cdr3_aa: CASSLEAGRTQPQHF
v_call: TRBV10-2; d_call: -; j_call: TRBJ2-3; clone_size: -; cdr3_nt: TGCGCCAGCAGTGGGCCTAGCACAGATACGCAGTATTTT; cdr3_aa: CASSGPSTDTQYF
v_call: TRBV5-6; d_call: TRBD1; j_call: TRBJ2-1; clone_size: -; cdr3_nt: TGTGCCAGCAGCTTGGATAGGGGGACAGGGGCCTACAATGAGCAGTTCTTC; cdr3_aa: CASSLDRGTGAYNEQFF
v_call: TRBV5-4; d_call: -; j_call: TRBJ2-7; clone_size: -; cdr3_nt: TGTGCCAGCAGCTTCCGACAGGAGCAGTACTTC; cdr3_aa: CASSFRQEQYF
v_call: TRBV30; d_call: -; j_call: TRBJ1-1; clone_size: -; cdr3_nt: TGTGCCTGCCCTCAGGCGAACACTGAAGCTTTCTTT; cdr3_aa: CACPQANTEAFF
v_call: TRBV7-9; d_call: TRBD1; j_call: TRBJ1-1; clone_size: -; cdr3_nt: TGTGCCAGCAGCTTCGGGGACAGGGGGAAGAACACTGAAGCTTTCTTT; cdr3_aa: CASSFGDRGKNTEAFF
v_call: TRBV28; d_call: TRBD1; j_call: TRBJ1-4; clone_size: -; cdr3_nt: TGTGCCAGCAGTAAGGGACAGGGGGCGTCTGAAAAACTGTTTTTT; cdr3_aa: CASSKGQGASEKLFF
v_call: TRBV15; d_call: -; j_call: TRBJ1-4; clone_size: -; cdr3_nt: TGTGCCACCAGCAGGGGGACATCGAGGAGTGAAAAACTGTTTTTT; cdr3_aa: CATSRGTSRSEKLFF
v_call: TRBV13; d_call: TRBD1; j_call: TRBJ1-1; clone_size: -; cdr3_nt: TGTGCCAGCAGCTTAGGTCTGGACAGGGGGCTTGGCACTGAAGCTTTCTTT; cdr3_aa: CASSLGLDRGLGTEAFF
v_call: TRBV6-6; d_call: TRBD2; j_call: TRBJ2-4; clone_size: -; cdr3_nt: TGTGCCAGCACGCGGGGGGAAAACATTCAGTACTTC; cdr3_aa: CASTRGENIQYF
v_call: TRBV27; d_call: -; j_call: TRBJ1-2; clone_size: -; cdr3_nt: TGTGCCAGCAGTTTCTCCGACAGTCTAATTTACACCTTC; cdr3_aa: CASSFSDSLIYTF
v_call: TRBV5-1; d_call: -; j_call: TRBJ2-1; clone_size: -; cdr3_nt: TGCGCCAGCAGCTTGTATACAGGTTTAAACAATGAGCAGTTCTTC; cdr3_aa: CASSLYTGLNNEQFF
v_call: TRBV15; d_call: -; j_call: TRBJ2-1; clone_size: -; cdr3_nt: TGTGCCACCAGCAGAGATAGGGGGTTATACAATGAGCAGTTCTTC; cdr3_aa: CATSRDRGLYNEQFF
v_call: TRBV5-1; d_call: TRBD1; j_call: TRBJ1-4; clone_size: -; cdr3_nt: TGCGCCAGCAGCTTGCAAAAGACAGGGGGGAATGAAAAACTGTTTTTT; cdr3_aa: CASSLQKTGGNEKLFF
v_call: TRBV7-9; d_call: -; j_call: TRBJ2-7; clone_size: -; cdr3_nt: TGTTCCAGCAGCCCCCCGGACGAGCAGTACTTC; cdr3_aa: CSSSPPDEQYF
v_call: TRBV25-1; d_call: -; j_call: TRBJ1-1; clone_size: few; cdr3_nt: TGTGCCAGCAGCCCCATCGGGGGGGCTCTTTTCACTGAAGCTTTCTTT; cdr3_aa: CASSPIGGALFTEAFF
v_call: TRBV29-1; d_call: -; j_call: TRBJ1-1; clone_size: -; cdr3_nt: TGCAGCGTTGATAGGGGGTTGAACACTGAAGCTTTCTTT; cdr3_aa: CSVDRGLNTEAFF
v_call: TRBV6-1; d_call: -; j_call: TRBJ2-5; clone_size: -; cdr3_nt: TGTGCCAGCAGCTCAAGCGGAGTCAGTTGGGAGACCCAGTACTTC; cdr3_aa: CASSSSGVSWETQYF